This record covers a single T cell receptor (beta chain). Its antigen is currently unknown. Donors, healthy HIV-negative adults, lacked recent acute infections or vaccinations. All of the donors resided in Nashville, Tennessee, and each was a Caucasian adult. Each replicate PCR on the sorted subsets used roughly 210 ng DNA (roughly 32,000 T cell genomes). Clones were read by immunoSEQ multiplex PCR, and TCRdb kept only the in-frame ones, dropping some. The table records 980,000 or so clones, around 80% of them present only once. This sample was included in a study of shared clonotypes between healthy human individuals. The V segment lost 5 bases and the J segment 4 bases; nucleotides outside the gene matches: 14. CDR1 is SGHTA and CDR2 is FQGNSA in the germline V gene. CDR3 size: 16 residues. Overall study findings and caveats: Naive CD4 clonotype sharing across a few donors was about 5%.

The sequence was obtained from a young man in good health. V usage is TRBV7-2 and J usage is TRBJ2-7, with 7 bases lining up with TRBD2. Sample: memory CD4+ T cells sorted from blood. Sample subset: CD45RA-negative fraction. The CDR3: CASSPHRGGSVYEQYF. The CDR3 nucleotides are TGTGCCAGCAGCCCCCATAGGGGCGGGAGTGTTTACGAGCAGTACTTC.